The T cell receptor beta chain under discussion was sequenced for a study of identical twins. The CDR3 totals 14 residues. V dropped 4 bases and J dropped 2 bases, with 13 bases sitting between them. Germline loops: CDR1 DFQATT, CDR2 SNEGSKA (reference sequence). TCRdb ran MiXCR on the 5' RACE reads and lists one entry per CDR3 protein. The sample has under 450,000 distinct CDR3 sequences; 15% to 20% are singletons. V usage is TRBV20-1 and J usage is TRBJ2-3; unclear D gene. The sequenced sample was naive T cells sorted from blood. This TCR came from a man between 50 and 59 years old in good health. The chain's CDR3 is CSANPPISTDTQYF. Here the CDR3 DNA reads TGCAGTGCTAACCCGCCCATATCCACAGATACGCAGTATTTT.